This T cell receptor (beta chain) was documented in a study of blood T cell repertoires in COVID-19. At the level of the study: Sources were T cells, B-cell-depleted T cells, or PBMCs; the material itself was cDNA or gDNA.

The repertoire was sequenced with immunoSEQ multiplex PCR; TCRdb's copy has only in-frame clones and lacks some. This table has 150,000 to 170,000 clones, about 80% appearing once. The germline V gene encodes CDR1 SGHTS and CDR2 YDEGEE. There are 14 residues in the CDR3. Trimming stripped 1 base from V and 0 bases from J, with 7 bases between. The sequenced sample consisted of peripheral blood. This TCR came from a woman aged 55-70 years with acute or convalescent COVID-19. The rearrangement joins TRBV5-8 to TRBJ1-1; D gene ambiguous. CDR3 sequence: CASSLRGLNTEAFF. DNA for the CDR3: TGTGCCAGCAGCTTGAGAGGGTTGAACACTGAAGCTTTCTTT.